The present T cell receptor (beta chain) was sequenced within a study of blood T cell repertoires in COVID-19 (dated by TCRdb to 2019 to 2021). For the wider study: Samples covering the acute and convalescent phases of COVID-19 were provided by collaborators in the United States, Italy and Spain. The dataset comprised deeply sampled blood TCRbeta repertoires from subjects exposed to, actively infected with, or recovered from COVID-19. The samples were drawn from two sources: the first 160 participants of the ongoing ImmuneRACE study, and 1,254 subjects contributed by 6 global collaborators. The repertoires were made available in a free public database intended to serve as a resource for research on the immune response to SARS-CoV-2. The prospective study material was composed of cDNA or gDNA derived from T cells, B-cell-depleted T cells, or PBMCs. HLA class I and class II types, where available, came from metadata supplied by the sample provider rather than from assay-based typing. A de-identified subject ID, COVID-19 status, age in years and sex were almost always included in the sample metadata.

TCRbeta CDR3 regions were amplified from genomic DNA using the immunoSEQ Assay, a bias-controlled multiplex PCR. The paper's data handling went like this. Within the assay, amplification of reference gene primers was used to estimate how many nucleated cells each sample contained. Sequence reads were collapsed and filtered to measure the absolute abundance of every unique TCRbeta CDR3 rearrangement. For each sample, productive Simpson clonality was calculated as the square root of Simpson's diversity index over productive rearrangements. This immuneACCESS table, as held by TCRdb, lists in-frame sequences with V and J called but not all clones. Of the missing ones, under half trace to an unresolved V gene in checked studies; the others have no known cause. V and J calls and clone size are those listed in that table; D and trimming were worked out from the DNA. The sample table shows 490,000 or so clones, and roughly nine tenths are seen once. The ten largest clones add up to approximately 8% of the sample.

Enrolling through a virtual design, the prospective study's participants ranged in age from roughly 18 to 100 years and lived across around 25 United States geographic areas. In the prospective study, cohorts were assigned on the basis of participant-reported clinical history obtained from a screening survey and a study questionnaire. Recovered participants in ImmuneRACE Cohort 3 were defined as having two consecutive negative NP/OP PCR tests, clearance from a healthcare professional, or resolution of symptoms. Each participant in the prospective study had whole blood, serum and a nasopharyngeal or oropharyngeal swab collected by mobile phlebotomists. Prospective study participants could optionally give additional blood draws and questionnaires over a roughly 2-month period. Before DNA extraction, prospective study blood samples were shipped either frozen or at room temperature. The CDR3 goes from the cysteine to the phenylalanine over 13 residues. Solely the CDR3 DNA is kept, with 39 bases framed from the first base. CDR1 and CDR2 (KGHDR, SFDVKD) derive from the germline V gene. Relative to germline, V is 8 bases shorter and J is 5 bases shorter, with 14 bases between their ends.

This clone showed up just a few times. The antigen it binds to is not known. There are no base qualities to consult, and no much larger clone falls within one base. Overall study results and their limits: The quantity of clinical and demographic metadata differed by source and by participant and was supplied without curation.

The specimen sequenced was PBMCs or T cells enriched from blood (not recorded which). The sequence was collected from a woman aged 55-69 years who had recovered from COVID-19. The sequence links TRBV24-1 to TRBJ1-1; TRBD1 is a possible D gene, resting on 5 matching bases. The bases read TGTGCCACCAATGCGGGGGAGGGAACTGAAGCTTTCTTT. Protein translation: CATNAGEGTEAFF.